The 18 T cell receptor beta chains reported below all come from one sample, sequenced in a study of blood T cell repertoires in COVID-19. The protocol was immunoSEQ multiplex PCR, while the TCRdb copy is restricted to in-frame clones and leaves out a portion. The sample has about 130,000 clones, nearly 90% seen once. The sequenced sample was peripheral blood. These receptors were obtained from a woman aged 80 or over with acute or convalescent COVID-19.

The CDR3 region is CASKGQMNTEAFF. CDR3 DNA: TGTGCCAGCAAGGGACAGATGAACACTGAAGCTTTCTTT. This chain joins TRBV6-5 and TRBJ1-1; 7 nucleotides match TRBD1. The J segment lost 0 bases and the V segment lost 7 bases, leaving 2 bases of the junction unmatched. The germline CDR1 and CDR2 sequences are MNHEY and SVGAGI. The CDR3 consists of 13 residues.

The chain uses TRBV5-1 and TRBJ1-4; D is ambiguous. The CDR3 has 16 amino acids. CDR1 SGHRS and CDR2 YFSETQ come from the germline V gene. The germline V and J ends were trimmed by 0 bases and 0 bases, with 9 bases remaining between them. The CDR3: CASSLGSIATNEKLFF. The CDR3 nucleotides read TGCGCCAGCAGCTTGGGGTCTATTGCAACTAATGAAAAACTGTTTTTT.

The gene calls are TRBV7-9 and TRBJ1-3, with TRBD1 identical over 8 bases. There are 18 residues in the CDR3. Germline V gene sequence: CDR1 SEHNR, CDR2 FQNEAQ (reference sequence). V lost 1 base and J lost 0; bases outside the gene matches: 8. CDR3 nucleotide sequence: TGTGCCAGCAGCTTAGGACAGGGGATAGGGGTCTCTGGAAACACCATATATTTT. Amino acid sequence: CASSLGQGIGVSGNTIYF.

This chain connects TRBV7-2 to TRBJ1-6, with a tentative D call TRBD1 (6 bases). V was pared by 5 bases and J by 9 bases, with 26 bases between. Germline CDR1 SGHTA, CDR2 FQGNSA. The CDR3 length is 18 residues. CDR3 in DNA: TGTGCCAGCAGCCCGGACAGCCCGGGTAGAACCCTCATTTCACCCCTCCACTTT. Translated, it gives CASSPDSPGRTLISPLHF.

This chain links TRBV9 with TRBJ2-2; 8 positions match TRBD1. Germline values: CDR1 SGDLS, CDR2 YYNGEE. V lost 2 bases to trimming and J lost 3 bases; unmatched junction nucleotides: 3. This CDR3 is 15 amino acids long. This CDR3 is CASSVGTGDTGELFF. The CDR3 nucleotides are TGTGCCAGCAGCGTTGGGACAGGCGACACCGGGGAGCTGTTTTTT.

The chain combines TRBV7-8 with TRBJ1-2; 7 nucleotides agree with TRBD1. Germline values: CDR1 SGHVS, CDR2 FQNEAQ. The CDR3 contains 16 residues. Trimming at V came to 2 bases and at J to 2 bases, leaving 8 bases not matched to a gene. The CDR3 loop reads CASSLRTGAANYGYTF. The CDR3 DNA follows: TGTGCCAGCAGCTTAAGGACAGGCGCCGCAAACTATGGCTACACCTTC.

This chain uses TRBV28 with TRBJ2-1; 12 positions match TRBD2. The germline V gene encodes CDR1 MDHEN and CDR2 SYDVKM. The CDR3 loop spans 20 amino acids. J lost 5 bases, V lost 4 bases, and 18 bases had no gene match. DNA for the CDR3: TGTGCCAGCAGTTCCCGCCGGGACAGGATAAGACTAGCGGGAGACAATGAGCAGTTCTTC. Its protein product is CASSSRRDRIRLAGDNEQFF.

Here the CDR3 DNA reads TGTGCCAGTAGTCTCCCCTTCGGTGGCTACACCTTC. Protein sequence: CASSLPFGGYTF. The chain employs TRBV19 and TRBJ1-2; D unresolved. Between the trimmed V and J ends, which lost 5 bases and 7 bases, there was a span of 11 bases. The germline gives CDR1 LNHDA, CDR2 SQIVND (reference sequence). The CDR3 is 12 amino acids.

J is TRBJ1-5 and V is TRBV19, with D possibly matching TRBD1 (5 bases). V was cut by 7 bases and J by 6 bases, with 19 bases left in between. The CDR3 has 15 amino acids. Germline-derived CDR1 and CDR2 are LNHDA and SQIVND (reference sequence). The CDR3 reads CASTTSGGIFQPQHF. CDR3 nucleotide sequence: TGTGCCAGTACCACCTCTGGGGGGATCTTTCAGCCCCAGCATTTT.

This chain links TRBV7-9 with TRBJ1-3, with D hard to call. Germline V gene sequence: CDR1 SEHNR, CDR2 FQNEAQ (reference sequence). Trimming removed 1 base from V and 0 bases from J, with 19 bases in between. The CDR3 runs 19 residues. The chain's CDR3 is CASSLGGGGKLNSGNTIYF. The CDR3 DNA follows: TGTGCCAGCAGCTTAGGTGGCGGCGGGAAACTTAACTCTGGAAACACCATATATTTT.

Details on this clone: Other DNA sequences in this specimen translate into the identical CDR3. This rearrangement joins TRBV9 to TRBJ2-6; no clear D. V was pared by 5 bases and J by 1 base, with 13 bases between. Germline V gene lookup returns CDR1 SGDLS and CDR2 YYNGEE. This CDR3 has 16 amino acids. CDR3 nucleotides: TGTGCCAGCAGTCAACACTACTCTTCTGGGGCCAACGTCCTGACTTTC. Translating it yields CASSQHYSSGANVLTF.

The rearrangement uses TRBV10-1 and TRBJ2-5; TRBD1 is a possible D gene (6 bases). V was pared by 2 bases and J by 3 bases, with 13 bases between. Germline V gene data show CDR1 as WNHNN and CDR2 as SYGVQD (reference sequence). The CDR3 is 15 residues long. The CDR3, as DNA: TGCGCCAGCAGTGAGGGGAAACAGGGTAAAGAGACCCAGTACTTC. This gives the protein CASSEGKQGKETQYF.

The chain is built from TRBV4-3 and TRBJ2-4, with a tentative D call TRBD2 (6 bases). Trimming removed 0 bases at V and 6 bases at J, with 15 bases between. This CDR3 contains 16 residues. Germline-derived CDR1 and CDR2 are LGHNA and YSLEER. The DNA for the CDR3 is TGCGCCAGCAGCCAAGATAGGCAGGGAGGTGGAAACATTCAGTACTTC. Translated: CASSQDRQGGGNIQYF.

This chain joins TRBV6-2 or TRBV6-3 and TRBJ1-5; a possible D gene is TRBD1 (5 bases). The CDR3 is 14 residues long. The ends were cut back, 6 bases at V and 3 bases at J, with 12 bases in the middle. CDR1 and CDR2 from the germline V gene are MNHEY and SVGEGT. The CDR3 region is CASSRTGPNQPQHF. CDR3 sequence (DNA): TGTGCCAGCAGCAGAACAGGCCCCAATCAGCCCCAGCATTTT.

The V and J genes are TRBV3-1 (or the pseudogene TRBV3-2) and TRBJ2-2; 7 bases map to TRBD2. CDR3 length equals 15 residues. J lost 6 bases, V lost 1 base, and 5 bases had no gene match. Germline CDR1 is LGHDT and CDR2 is YNNKEL (reference sequence). The CDR3 loop is CASSQAGGGAGELFF. The DNA of the CDR3 is TGTGCCAGCAGCCAAGCGGGGGGAGGGGCCGGGGAGCTGTTTTTT.

The chain employs TRBV6-5 and TRBJ1-5, with a weak D call TRBD1 (6 bases). Trimming pared 6 bases from V and 5 bases from J, leaving 11 bases between. The germline gives CDR1 MNHEY, CDR2 SVGAGI. This CDR3 contains 13 residues. CDR3 coding DNA: TGTGCCAGCAGCCAGGGGTCTCATCAGCCCCAGCATTTT. Translation gives CASSQGSHQPQHF.

The chain is built from TRBV7-8 and TRBJ2-7; 12 nucleotides align to TRBD2. The V gene's germline CDR1 is SGHVS and CDR2 FQNEAQ. The V gene end was trimmed by 4 bases and the J gene end by 3 bases; junction bases not matched to a gene: 1. CDR3 length: 14 residues. CDR3: CASSSGLAGYEQYF. CDR3 coding DNA: TGTGCCAGCAGCTCGGGACTAGCGGGCTACGAGCAGTACTTC.

The gene calls are TRBV5-6 and TRBJ2-1; no clear D. The V end was cut by 1 base, the J end by 5 bases, with 10 bases between. There are 14 residues in the CDR3. Germline-derived CDR1 and CDR2 are SGHDT and YYEEEE. The CDR3 bases are TGTGCCAGCAGCTTGTTTATCTCTGACAATGAGCAGTTCTTC. Its protein is CASSLFISDNEQFF.